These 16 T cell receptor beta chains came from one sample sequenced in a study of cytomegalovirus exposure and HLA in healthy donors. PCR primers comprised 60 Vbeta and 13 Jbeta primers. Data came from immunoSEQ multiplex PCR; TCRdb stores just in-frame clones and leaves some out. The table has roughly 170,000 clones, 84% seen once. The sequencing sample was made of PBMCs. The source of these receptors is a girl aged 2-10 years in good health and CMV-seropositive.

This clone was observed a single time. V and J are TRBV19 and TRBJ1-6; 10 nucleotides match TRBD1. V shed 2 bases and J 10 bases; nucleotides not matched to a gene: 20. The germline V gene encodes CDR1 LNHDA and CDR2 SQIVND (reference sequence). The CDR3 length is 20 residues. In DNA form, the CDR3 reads TGTGCCAGTAGTATATCCCTGTGGTCGGGACAGGGGATTGGAGAGTCACCCCTCCACTTT. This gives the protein CASSISLWSGQGIGESPLHF. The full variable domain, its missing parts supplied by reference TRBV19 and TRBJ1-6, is DGGITQSPKYLFRKEGQNVTLSCEQNLNHDAMYWYRQDPGQGLRLIYYSQIVNDFQKGDIAEGYSVSREKKESFPLTVTSAQKNPTAFYLCASSISLWSGQGIGESPLHFGNGTRLTVT.

CDR3 bases: TGTGCCATCAGGAATGGGACAGCCAGACAGGGCTACACCTTC. This translates into CAIRNGTARQGYTF. V is TRBV10-3 and J is TRBJ1-2; 7 bases are a match to TRBD1. V lost 6 bases to trimming and J lost 8 bases; unmatched junction nucleotides: 12. CDR3 length equals 14 residues. Germline V lookup: CDR1 ENHRY, CDR2 SYGVKD.

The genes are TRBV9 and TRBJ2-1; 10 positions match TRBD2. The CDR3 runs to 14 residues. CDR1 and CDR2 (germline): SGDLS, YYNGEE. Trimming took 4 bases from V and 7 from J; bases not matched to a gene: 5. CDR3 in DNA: TGTGCCAGCAGCCTAGCGGGAGCGGGGAATGAGCAGTTCTTC. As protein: CASSLAGAGNEQFF. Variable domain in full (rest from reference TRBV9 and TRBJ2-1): DSGVTQTPKHLITATGQRVTLRCSPRSGDLSVYWYQQSLDQGLQFLIQYYNGEERAKGNILERFSAQQFPDLHSELNLSSLELGDSALYFCASSLAGAGNEQFFGPGTRLTVL.

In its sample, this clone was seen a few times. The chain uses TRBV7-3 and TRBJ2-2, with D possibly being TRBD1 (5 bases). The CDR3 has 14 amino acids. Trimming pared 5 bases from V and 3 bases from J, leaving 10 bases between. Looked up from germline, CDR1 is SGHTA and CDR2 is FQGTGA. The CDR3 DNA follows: TGTGCCAGCAGCCCCCAGGGCGACACCGGGGAGCTGTTTTTT. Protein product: CASSPQGDTGELFF.

The CDR3 here is CASSPPGLAGEQYF. The CDR3, as DNA: TGTGCCAGCAGTCCTCCGGGACTAGCGGGAGAGCAGTACTTC. The genes are TRBV28 and TRBJ2-7, with 13 bases lining up with TRBD2. This CDR3 is built from 14 residues. The trim removed 5 bases at V and 7 bases at J, leaving 5 bases unmatched. Germline V gene lookup returns CDR1 MDHEN and CDR2 SYDVKM.

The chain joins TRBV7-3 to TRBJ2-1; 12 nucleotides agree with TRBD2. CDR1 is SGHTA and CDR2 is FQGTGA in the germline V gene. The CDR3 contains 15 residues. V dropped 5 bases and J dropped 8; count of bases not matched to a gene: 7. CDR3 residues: CASSPRLAGVYEQFF. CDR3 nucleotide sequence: TGTGCCAGCAGCCCCCGACTAGCGGGAGTCTATGAGCAGTTCTTC.

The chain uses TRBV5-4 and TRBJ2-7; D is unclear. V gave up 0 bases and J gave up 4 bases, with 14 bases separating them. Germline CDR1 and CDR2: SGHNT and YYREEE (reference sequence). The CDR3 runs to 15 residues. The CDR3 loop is CASSLGSGTLYEQYF. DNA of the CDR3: TGTGCCAGCAGCTTGGGGTCAGGAACCTTATACGAGCAGTACTTC.

CDR3 protein: CASYGLPGQPQHF. The CDR3 region has the DNA TGTGCCAGCTATGGACTACCGGGTCAGCCCCAGCATTTT. The gene calls are TRBV6-1 and TRBJ1-5; D is unresolved. Germline CDR1 reads MNHNS; CDR2 reads SASEGT. The CDR3 runs to 13 residues. V dropped 8 bases and J dropped 6 bases, with 14 bases sitting between them.

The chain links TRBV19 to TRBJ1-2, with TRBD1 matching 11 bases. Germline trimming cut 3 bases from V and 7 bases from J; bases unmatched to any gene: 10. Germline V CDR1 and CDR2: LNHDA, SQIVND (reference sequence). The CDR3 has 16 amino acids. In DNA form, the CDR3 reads TGTGCCAGTAGTATTTGGACAGGGGGCGAAAGTCGTGGCTACACCTTC. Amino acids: CASSIWTGGESRGYTF.

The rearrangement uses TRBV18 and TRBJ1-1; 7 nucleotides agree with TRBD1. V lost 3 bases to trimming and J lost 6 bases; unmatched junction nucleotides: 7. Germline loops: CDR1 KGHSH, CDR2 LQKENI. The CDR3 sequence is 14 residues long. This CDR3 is CASSPPGGSAEAFF. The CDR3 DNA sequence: TGTGCCAGCTCACCCCCAGGGGGTAGCGCTGAAGCTTTCTTT.

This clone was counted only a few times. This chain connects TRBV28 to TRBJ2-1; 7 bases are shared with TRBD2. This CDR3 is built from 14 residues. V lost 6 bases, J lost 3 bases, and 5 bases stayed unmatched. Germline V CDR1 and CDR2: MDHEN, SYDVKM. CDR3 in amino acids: CASSDRTSYNEQFF. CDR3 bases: TGTGCCAGCAGCGACCGGACTAGCTACAATGAGCAGTTCTTC.

In nucleotides, the CDR3 is TGTGCCTGGAGGATGGGACAGGGAAACTACGAGCAGTACTTC. Translation: CAWRMGQGNYEQYF. The V and J genes are TRBV30 and TRBJ2-7, with 9 bases fitting TRBD1. The V gene end was trimmed by 3 bases and the J gene end by 3 bases; junction bases not matched to a gene: 6. CDR1 GTSNPN and CDR2 SVGIG come from the germline V gene (reference sequence). CDR3 size: 14 residues.

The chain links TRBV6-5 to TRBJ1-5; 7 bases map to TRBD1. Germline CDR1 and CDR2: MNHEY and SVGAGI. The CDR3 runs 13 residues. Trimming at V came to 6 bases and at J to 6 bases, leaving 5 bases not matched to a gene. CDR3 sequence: CASRDRDGQPQHF. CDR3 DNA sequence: TGTGCCAGCAGAGACAGGGACGGTCAGCCCCAGCATTTT.

The CDR3 DNA reads as TGCGCCAGCAGCCACCTCCCGGGCGGGGGGGGATCCTACGAGCAGTACTTC. Translation gives CASSHLPGGGGSYEQYF. The rearrangement uses TRBV4-1 and TRBJ2-7; 9 nucleotides line up with TRBD2. The CDR3 has 17 residues. CDR1 is MGHRA, CDR2 YSYEKL, per germline. V was clipped by 3 bases and J by 1 base; unmatched bases: 10.

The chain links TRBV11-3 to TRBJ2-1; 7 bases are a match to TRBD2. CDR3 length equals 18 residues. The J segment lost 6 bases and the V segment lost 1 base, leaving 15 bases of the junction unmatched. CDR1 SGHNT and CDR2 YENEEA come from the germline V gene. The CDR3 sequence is CASSLASGMLFGANEQFF. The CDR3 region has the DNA TGTGCCAGCAGCTTAGCCAGCGGGATGTTATTCGGTGCCAATGAGCAGTTCTTC.

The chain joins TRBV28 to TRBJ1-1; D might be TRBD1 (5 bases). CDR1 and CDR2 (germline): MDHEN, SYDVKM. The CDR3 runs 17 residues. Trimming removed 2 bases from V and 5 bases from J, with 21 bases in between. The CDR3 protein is CASSLISVTGPGTEAFF. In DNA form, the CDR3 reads TGTGCCAGCAGTTTAATATCGGTTACAGGACCTGGTACTGAAGCTTTCTTT.